This T cell receptor (beta chain) was recorded in a study of cytomegalovirus exposure and HLA in healthy donors. The junction had 12 bases not matched to a gene; V was cut back by 8 bases and J by 7 bases. The CDR3 has 14 amino acids. Per germline, CDR1 MDHEN and CDR2 SYDVKM. Only in-frame clones appear in the TCRdb table, and some are missing; sequencing was by immunoSEQ multiplex PCR. The table has more than 110,000 clones, 88% seen once. Remarks on this clone: Its antigen is currently unknown.

Findings and limits, study-wide: Among the CMV-associated chains, a few were confirmed in vitro as specific for CMV antigens. 150 to 200 TCR beta chains were listed as cytomegalovirus-associated.

The chain combines TRBV28 with TRBJ1-2, with TRBD1 identical over 8 bases. This clonotype was sampled from a young woman in good health and CMV-seropositive. Material for sequencing was PBMCs. The CDR3 is CASCYRGTTTGYTF. The CDR3 DNA sequence: TGTGCCAGCTGCTACAGGGGGACGACAACTGGCTACACCTTC.